This TCR beta chain was observed in a study of cytomegalovirus exposure and HLA in healthy donors. Study-wide background: Of approximately 400 genotyped donors, approximately 80% clustered with self-reported Caucasian donors. Study-wide results and caveats: The authors excluded some V segments, including TRBV6-2 and TRBV6-3, as indistinguishable. V- and J-gene trimming of TCR beta was linked (in a later analysis) to a missense DCLRE1C variant.

Primers for the PCR totalled 60 Vbeta and 13 Jbeta. TCRdb keeps only in-frame clones here, not all; method: immunoSEQ multiplex PCR. The repertoire holds just over 150,000 clones, with around 80% as singletons. Concerning this clone itself: Its specificity is not known.

Deletions cut 3 bases from V and 3 bases from J, with 12 bases between. CDR3 size: 15 residues. Germline V CDR1 and CDR2: SGHVS, FQNEAQ. The material sequenced was PBMCs. The genes are TRBV7-8 and TRBJ2-1, with TRBD2 as a possible D gene (6 bases). The source is a male donor in good health and CMV-seropositive. The chain's CDR3 is CASSLEGGGYNEQFF. CDR3 bases: TGTGCCAGCAGCTTGGAGGGAGGCGGCTACAATGAGCAGTTCTTC. Based on the CDR3 plus reference TRBV7-8 and TRBJ2-1, the full variable domain is GAGVSQSPRYKVAKRGQDVALRCDPISGHVSLFWYQQALGQGPEFLTYFQNEAQLDKSGLPSDRFFAERPEGSVSTLKIQRTQQEDSAVYLCASSLEGGGYNEQFFGPGTRLTVL.